This T cell receptor beta chain was found in a study of shared T cell receptors in the human thymus. The CDR3 runs 18 residues. Sequenced by immunoSEQ multiplex PCR; TCRdb stores in-frame clones only, minus some. The table lists 640,000 or so clones, around 87% of them singletons, with over 0.008% in the top ten. These data also featured in a second study, about human thymus T cells. That study reports: Each of the donors was a healthy Finnish infant who was undergoing open corrective cardiac surgery for congenital heart defects. Thymic and blood repertoires seemed to show skewed V and J gene use.

Sequenced sample: thymocytes. V is TRBV21-1 and J is TRBJ2-1; the tabulated D call, TRBD2, remains unverified against the DNA. TRBV21-1 is labeled a pseudogene. This TCR was sampled from a boy in the first two years of life with a congenital heart defect. CDR3 sequence: CASSKPLLLAGGNGEQFF. The CDR3 nucleotides are TGTGCCAGCAGCAAACCACTTCTACTAGCGGGAGGGAATGGTGAGCAGTTCTTC.